One sample yielded the 22 T cell receptor beta chains listed below, sequenced in a study of CD8+ T cells in alopecia areata. RNA was extracted and reverse transcribed into cDNA as the sequencing template. Clones were sequenced by immunoSEQ multiplex PCR, and TCRdb holds only the in-frame ones, with some missing. The sample contains 150,000 or so clones, approximately 45% of which appear only once. The sequencing sample was made of CD4+ T cells sorted from blood. These receptor sequences come from a human donor with alopecia areata.

The chain carries TRBV7-6 and TRBJ2-7, with 12 bases lining up with TRBD2. CDR1 SGHVS and CDR2 FNYEAQ come from the germline V gene. Germline trimming cut 1 base from V and 3 bases from J; bases unmatched to any gene: 1. The CDR3 has 15 residues. The CDR3 loop reads CASSLETSGSYEQYF. In DNA, the CDR3 is TGTGCCAGCAGCTTAGAGACTAGCGGGAGCTACGAGCAGTACTTC. Drawing the rest from reference TRBV7-6 and TRBJ2-7, the complete variable domain is GAGVSQSPRYKVTKRGQDVALRCDPISGHVSLYWYRQALGQGPEFLTYFNYEAQQDKSGLPNDRFSAERPEGSISTLTIQRTEQRDSAMYRCASSLETSGSYEQYFGPGTRLTVT.

This clone occurred a few times. This chain links TRBV29-1 with TRBJ2-5, with TRBD2 as a possible D gene (6 bases). Per the germline V gene, CDR1 is SQVTM and CDR2 is ANQGSEA. CDR3 length: 13 amino acids. V was trimmed by 6 bases and J by 2 bases, leaving 13 bases between them. The CDR3, as DNA: TGCAGCGTCGGTCAGCGGGTTCAAGAGACCCAGTACTTC. Its translation: CSVGQRVQETQYF.

The chain is built from TRBV28 and TRBJ2-3; D gene ambiguous. This CDR3 region has 17 residues. With 4 bases removed from V and 2 bases from J, the gap between germline ends came to 19 bases. Germline-derived CDR1 and CDR2 are MDHEN and SYDVKM. CDR3 protein: CASSSVSLRDNTDTQYF. CDR3 bases: TGTGCCAGCAGTTCGGTATCGCTCCGCGACAACACAGATACGCAGTATTTT.

This chain links TRBV27 with TRBJ2-1; tentatively, D is TRBD2 (5 bases). Germline lookup yields CDR1 MNHEY and CDR2 SMNVEV (reference sequence). CDR3 length equals 18 residues. V gave up 1 base and J gave up 6 bases, with 22 bases separating them. For the CDR3, the DNA is TGTGCCAGCAGTTTATTTCGACACCAACCCAACCGGGGCAATGAGCAGTTCTTC. This translates into CASSLFRHQPNRGNEQFF.

This clone was seen a handful of times. V usage is TRBV7-9 and J usage is TRBJ1-2; D gene uncertain. The CDR3 consists of 13 residues. With 3 bases removed from V and 8 bases from J, the gap between germline ends came to 13 bases. CDR1 is SEHNR and CDR2 is FQNEAQ in the germline V gene (reference sequence). CDR3 region: CASSFGQEGGYTF. The CDR3 nucleotides read TGTGCCAGCAGCTTTGGGCAGGAAGGAGGCTACACCTTC.

This chain connects TRBV13 to TRBJ2-5, with 7 bases lining up with TRBD2. V lost 2 bases and J lost 6; bases outside the gene matches: 6. This CDR3 is 14 amino acids long. In germline, CDR1 is PRHDT, CDR2 FYEKMQ (reference sequence). CDR3 sequence: CASSLTGGGKTQYF. CDR3 in DNA: TGTGCCAGCAGCTTAACAGGCGGGGGAAAGACCCAGTACTTC.

V and J are TRBV29-1 and TRBJ1-1, with D perhaps matching TRBD1 (5 bases). The CDR3 length is 16 residues. Germline loops: CDR1 SQVTM, CDR2 ANQGSEA. Trimming took off 4 bases at V and 1 base at J, with 19 bases between the two ends. CDR3 in DNA: TGCAGCGTTGCCGGAAGGGGAACCTTATGGAACACTGAAGCTTTCTTT. Translated: CSVAGRGTLWNTEAFF. The whole variable domain, remainder taken from reference TRBV29-1 and TRBJ1-1, is SAVISQKPSRDICQRGTSLTIQCQVDSQVTMMFWYRQQPGQSLTLIATANQGSEATYESGFVIDKFPISRPNLTFSTLTVSNMSPEDSSIYLCSVAGRGTLWNTEAFFGQGTRLTVV.

This chain uses TRBV2 with TRBJ1-5; D might be TRBD1 (6 bases). The CDR3 loop spans 17 amino acids. Trimming stripped 6 bases from V and 0 bases from J, with 18 bases between. CDR1 and CDR2 from the germline V gene are SNHLY and FYNNEI. CDR3 amino acids: CASRAPGHRNSNQPQHF. The CDR3 nucleotides read TGTGCCAGCAGGGCTCCGGGACACAGAAATAGCAATCAGCCCCAGCATTTT.

The chain uses TRBV27 and TRBJ2-6; D call uncertain. The V gene lost 10 bases and the J gene lost 0 bases, with 4 bases spanning the gap. CDR3 size: 12 residues. The germline V gene has CDR1 MNHEY and CDR2 SMNVEV (reference sequence). The CDR3 loop is CATVSGANVLTF. Here the CDR3 DNA reads TGTGCCACGGTCTCTGGGGCCAACGTCCTGACTTTC.

This clone was recorded a few times. J is TRBJ2-1 and V is TRBV7-3; 10 nucleotides line up with TRBD2. Germline V gene lookup returns CDR1 SGHTA and CDR2 FQGTGA. CDR3 length: 15 amino acids. The ends lost 5 bases at V and 8 bases at J; junction bases unmatched: 9. In DNA, the CDR3 is TGTGCCAGCAGCCAGTCTAGCGGGAGTATTGATGAGCAGTTCTTC. Protein product: CASSQSSGSIDEQFF.

This clone was recorded a few times. The V gene is TRBV7-9, the J gene TRBJ2-7; D is uncertain. The germline V gene encodes CDR1 SEHNR and CDR2 FQNEAQ (reference sequence). V lost 5 bases, J lost 3 bases, and 5 bases lay in between. This CDR3 contains 11 residues. CDR3 coding DNA: TGTGCCAGCAGCCCCGTCTACGAGCAGTACTTC. As protein: CASSPVYEQYF.

This chain uses TRBV28 with TRBJ2-7, with a possible D match to TRBD2 (6 bases). This CDR3 contains 12 residues. Germline loops: CDR1 MDHEN, CDR2 SYDVKM. V lost 8 bases and J 4 bases, leaving 12 bases between the germline ends. The chain's CDR3 is CASRAGNYEQYF. CDR3 DNA: TGTGCCAGCCGTGCGGGGAATTACGAGCAGTACTTC. Full variable domain (rest looked up from reference TRBV28 and TRBJ2-7): DVKVTQSSRYLVKRTGEKVFLECVQDMDHENMFWYRQDPGLGLRLIYFSYDVKMKEKGDIPEGYSVSREKKERFSLILESASTNQTSMYLCASRAGNYEQYFGPGTRLTVT.

This clone came up a few times. This chain uses TRBV30 with TRBJ2-3, with 8 bases matching TRBD2. The germline gives CDR1 GTSNPN, CDR2 SVGIG (reference sequence). V lost 4 bases to trimming and J lost 2 bases; unmatched junction nucleotides: 2. The length of the CDR3 is 13 residues. The CDR3 DNA follows: TGTGCCTGGAAAGCGGGAGACACAGATACGCAGTATTTT. As protein: CAWKAGDTDTQYF. Combining the CDR3 with reference TRBV30 and TRBJ2-3 gives the whole variable domain SQTIHQWPATLVQPVGSPLSLECTVEGTSNPNLYWYRQAAGRGLQLLFYSVGIGQISSEVPQNLSASRPQDRQFILSSKKLLLSDSGFYLCAWKAGDTDTQYFGPGTRLTVL.

This clone was observed a few times. The rearrangement joins TRBV29-1 to TRBJ2-7, with no clear D. The germline V gene has CDR1 SQVTM and CDR2 ANQGSEA. CDR3 length equals 11 residues. V shed 5 bases and J shed 0 bases, with 5 bases lying between them. The CDR3 loop is CSVNFSYEQYF. CDR3 coding DNA: TGCAGCGTTAATTTCTCCTACGAGCAGTACTTC.

This clone was detected many times. V is TRBV4-2 and J is TRBJ2-6; D is unresolved. V lost 8 bases, J lost 0 bases, and 8 bases lay in between. The CDR3 extends over 14 amino acids. The V gene's germline CDR1 is LGHNA and CDR2 YNFKEQ. The CDR3 protein is CASRSDSGANVLTF. Written as DNA, the CDR3 is TGTGCCAGCCGAAGTGACTCTGGGGCCAACGTCCTGACTTTC.

The genes are TRBV29-1 and TRBJ1-1; D is unclear. The germline V gene encodes CDR1 SQVTM and CDR2 ANQGSEA. The CDR3 has 13 residues. V dropped 2 bases and J dropped 5 bases, with 12 bases sitting between them. The CDR3 sequence is CSVESDSRTEAFF. Here the CDR3 DNA reads TGCAGCGTTGAAAGCGATTCCAGGACTGAAGCTTTCTTT.

The rearrangement uses TRBV4-1 and TRBJ2-3; the D is unclear. The V gene's germline CDR1 is MGHRA and CDR2 YSYEKL. The CDR3 has 11 amino acids. V shed 0 bases and J shed 8 bases, with 3 bases lying between them. For the CDR3, the DNA is TGCGCCAGCAGCCAAGAACGTACGCAGTATTTT. Its protein is CASSQERTQYF.

J is TRBJ2-5 and V is TRBV6-1, with D possibly called TRBD1 or TRBD2 (5 bases each). V gave up 5 bases and J gave up 5 bases, with 9 bases separating them. The germline CDR1 and CDR2 sequences are MNHNS and SASEGT. The CDR3 is 12 amino acids. CDR3 in amino acids: CASSRDRETQYF. The DNA of the CDR3 is TGTGCCAGCAGTAGGGACCGCGAGACCCAGTACTTC.

The CDR3 spells CSTSGSSGNTIYF. The CDR3 nucleotides are TGCAGCACGTCGGGGTCCTCTGGAAACACCATATATTTT. The chain combines TRBV29-1 with TRBJ1-3; no clear D gene. CDR3 length: 13 amino acids. V dropped 8 bases and J dropped 0 bases, with 11 bases sitting between them. Germline values: CDR1 SQVTM, CDR2 ANQGSEA. The whole variable domain, filled in from reference TRBV29-1 and TRBJ1-3, reads SAVISQKPSRDICQRGTSLTIQCQVDSQVTMMFWYRQQPGQSLTLIATANQGSEATYESGFVIDKFPISRPNLTFSTLTVSNMSPEDSSIYLCSTSGSSGNTIYFGEGSWLTVV.

The rearrangement links TRBV27 to TRBJ2-7; 9 positions agree with TRBD1. The germline V gene has CDR1 MNHEY and CDR2 SMNVEV (reference sequence). This CDR3 contains 15 residues. V lost 7 bases and J lost 6; bases outside the gene matches: 13. For the CDR3, the DNA is TGTGCCAGCAACCCCATCTCCGGGACAGGGTCCGAGCAGTACTTC. Protein product: CASNPISGTGSEQYF.

This clone showed up just a few times. The rearrangement uses TRBV10-3 and TRBJ2-7; TRBD2 matches 7 bases. The CDR3 spans 16 residues. Losses at the gene ends were 10 bases for V and 4 bases for J; bases not matched to a gene: 19. The V gene's germline CDR1 is ENHRY and CDR2 SYGVKD. For the CDR3, the DNA is TGTGCCACCTCCAAGGCGGGAGAGGGGCTTCCATACGAGCAGTACTTC. It specifies CATSKAGEGLPYEQYF.

This clone was detected only a few times. The chain employs TRBV5-1 and TRBJ2-3; D might be TRBD2 (9 bases). The CDR3 is 19 amino acids. V gave up 4 bases and J gave up 4 bases, with 28 bases separating them. From germline, CDR1 is SGHRS and CDR2 YFSETQ. DNA for the CDR3: TGCGCCAGCAGCGCCGGCGGACAGGGCTTCCTAGCGGGATCAGATACGCAGTATTTT. This sequence encodes CASSAGGQGFLAGSDTQYF.